What follows are 32 T cell receptor beta chains derived from one specimen sequenced in a study of blood T cell repertoires in COVID-19. Data came from immunoSEQ multiplex PCR; TCRdb stores just in-frame clones and leaves some out. Here the sample spans 150,000 to 180,000 clones, roughly 82% being singletons. The sample comprised peripheral blood. Every receptor here comes from a woman aged 50 to 60 with acute or convalescent COVID-19.

Of note for this clone: At one end the junction does not follow the germline gene, possibly because of a read error. The chain joins TRBV10-2 to TRBJ1-4; TRBD1 matches at 7 bases. This CDR3 has 10 amino acids. Per germline, CDR1 WSHSY and CDR2 SAAADI. The CDR3 reads CASPRDSHNF. Written as DNA, the CDR3 is TGCGCCAGTCCTAGGGACAGTCACAATTTT.

The chain is built from TRBV7-9 and TRBJ2-7, with 9 bases lining up with TRBD2. The CDR3 runs 15 residues. The junction had 2 bases not matched to a gene; V was cut back by 1 base and J by 1 base. CDR1 and CDR2 from the germline V gene are SEHNR and FQNEAQ (reference sequence). The CDR3 loop reads CASSLGLAGSYEQYF. The CDR3 DNA reads as TGTGCCAGCAGCTTAGGCCTAGCGGGGTCCTACGAGCAGTACTTC.

This clone has just a few counts. The chain joins TRBV2 to TRBJ1-5; TRBD1 is a possible D gene (6 bases). Trimming stripped 8 bases from V and 2 bases from J, with 10 bases between. CDR1 is SNHLY and CDR2 is FYNNEI in the germline V gene. CDR3 size: 13 residues. The CDR3 spells CASQGYGNQPQHF. The CDR3 DNA follows: TGTGCCAGCCAGGGGTACGGCAATCAGCCCCAGCATTTT.

The V and J genes are TRBV10-3 and TRBJ1-6; 9 bases are a match to TRBD1. Germline V lookup: CDR1 ENHRY, CDR2 SYGVKD. This CDR3 is built from 13 residues. The trim removed 8 bases at V and 5 bases at J, leaving 1 base unmatched. In nucleotides, the CDR3 is TGTGCCATCCGGGACAGGGATAATTCACCCCTCCACTTT. As protein: CAIRDRDNSPLHF.

V gene TRBV6-5 combines with J gene TRBJ2-7; D may be TRBD2 (6 bases). With 5 bases removed from V and 6 bases from J, the gap between germline ends came to 11 bases. Germline assignment: CDR1 MNHEY and CDR2 SVGAGI. This CDR3 comprises 12 residues. The CDR3 bases are TGTGCCAGCAGTACTCAGGGAGGCGAGCAGTACTTC. Translated: CASSTQGGEQYF.

The chain recombines TRBV18 with TRBJ1-2; tentative D call: TRBD1 (5 bases). CDR1 and CDR2 (germline): KGHSH, LQKENI. V was shortened by 0 bases and J by 8 bases, with 13 bases between the two germline ends. The length of the CDR3 is 14 residues. The CDR3 spells CASSPPNRSSGYTF. The CDR3 DNA reads TGTGCCAGCTCACCACCGAACAGGTCCTCCGGCTACACCTTC.

The chain employs TRBV19 and TRBJ1-5; D not certain. The V end lost 2 bases, the J end lost 5 bases, and 4 bases lay between the germline ends. This CDR3 has 12 amino acids. Germline loops: CDR1 LNHDA, CDR2 SQIVND (reference sequence). CDR3: CASSIIDQPQHF. As DNA, the CDR3 is TGTGCCAGTAGTATAATAGATCAGCCCCAGCATTTT.

The rearrangement joins TRBV18 to TRBJ2-7, with 12 bases that match TRBD1. V gave up 10 bases and J gave up 5 bases; unmatched junction bases: 9. Germline V gene sequence: CDR1 KGHSH, CDR2 LQKENI. The CDR3 spans 14 residues. The CDR3 reads CATGSGTGGNEQYF. The CDR3 DNA follows: TGTGCCACCGGTTCCGGGACAGGGGGCAACGAGCAGTACTTC.

The chain is built from TRBV2 and TRBJ2-5; no reliable D call. Between the trimmed V and J ends, which lost 7 bases and 5 bases, there was a span of 14 bases. This CDR3 has 13 amino acids. Germline CDR1 and CDR2: SNHLY and FYNNEI. The CDR3 is CASTRESLETQYF. The CDR3 coding sequence is TGTGCCAGCACTAGAGAATCCCTGGAGACCCAGTACTTC. Using reference TRBV2 and TRBJ2-5 for the parts outside the CDR3, the full variable domain is EPEVTQTPSHQVTQMGQEVILRCVPISNHLYFYWYRQILGQKVEFLVSFYNNEISEKSEIFDDQFSVERPDGSNFTLKIRSTKLEDSAMYFCASTRESLETQYFGPGTRLLVL.

This clone was seen at least ten times. This sequence joins TRBV6-2 or TRBV6-3 and TRBJ1-3; 7 bases are a match to TRBD1. J gave up 2 bases and V 4 bases, and 2 bases lay outside the gene matches. Germline values: CDR1 MNHEY, CDR2 SVGEGT. The CDR3 loop spans 14 amino acids. CDR3 in amino acids: CASSSTGTGNTIYF. CDR3 coding DNA: TGTGCCAGCAGTTCGACAGGGACTGGAAACACCATATATTTT.

The V gene is TRBV7-2, the J gene TRBJ1-6; no definite D call. Germline CDR1 SGHTA, CDR2 FQGNSA. Trimming shortened V by 1 base and J by 10 bases, and 8 bases separated the two germline ends. The CDR3 length is 13 residues. CDR3 sequence reads: CASSLDRISPLHF. The CDR3 DNA is TGTGCCAGCAGCTTAGATCGTATATCACCCCTCCACTTT.

In DNA form, the CDR3 reads TGTGCCAGCAGTCAACGGGTGGCTAAGACTAGCGGGTTCGAGCAGTACTTC. Its translation: CASSQRVAKTSGFEQYF. V usage is TRBV7-6 and J usage is TRBJ2-7, with 10 nucleotides matching TRBD2. The CDR3 is made up of 17 amino acids. After removal of 6 bases from V and 6 bases from J, the junction contained 17 bases not matched to a gene. Germline V gene sequence: CDR1 SGHVS, CDR2 FNYEAQ.

The rearrangement uses TRBV7-2 and TRBJ1-5, with D hard to call. The V gene's germline CDR1 is SGHTA and CDR2 FQGNSA. The CDR3 is made up of 13 amino acids. The ends were cut back, 1 base at V and 5 bases at J, with 6 bases in the middle. For the CDR3, the DNA is TGTGCCAGCAGCTTAGGGCCAGATCAGCCCCAGCATTTT. Amino acid sequence: CASSLGPDQPQHF.

The chain couples TRBV24-1 to TRBJ2-3; 8 nucleotides match TRBD1. The CDR3 sequence is 15 residues long. V gave up 4 bases and J gave up 1 base; unmatched junction bases: 3. CDR1 is KGHDR and CDR2 is SFDVKD in the germline V gene. The CDR3 loop is CATSDQGQGTDTQYF. The CDR3 bases are TGTGCCACCAGTGACCAGGGACAGGGCACAGATACGCAGTATTTT.

This rearrangement joins TRBV7-2 to TRBJ2-3; 14 bases map to TRBD2. The CDR3 loop spans 16 amino acids. Germline CDR1 and CDR2: SGHTA and FQGNSA. V lost 6 bases, J lost 4 bases, and 6 bases stayed unmatched. CDR3 nucleotides: TGTGCCAGCAGAATGGGACTAGCGGGAGAGGCAGATACGCAGTATTTT. Its translation: CASRMGLAGEADTQYF.

CDR3 sequence (DNA): TGTGCCAGCTCACGTGGGCAGGGGAACGACGAGCAGTACTTC. As protein: CASSRGQGNDEQYF. V gene TRBV18 combines with J gene TRBJ2-7; the D gene is possibly TRBD1 (6 bases). The length of the CDR3 is 14 residues. The ends were cut back, 4 bases at V and 5 bases at J, with 15 bases in the middle. Germline CDR1 is KGHSH and CDR2 is LQKENI.

The CDR3 is CASRYRADTGELFF. The CDR3, as DNA: TGTGCCAGCAGATACAGGGCCGACACCGGGGAGCTGTTTTTT. V gene TRBV7-2 combines with J gene TRBJ2-2, with TRBD1 as a possible D gene (6 bases). The CDR3 spans 14 residues. Germline CDR1 and CDR2: SGHTA and FQGNSA. V lost 6 bases to trimming and J lost 3 bases, with 11 bases between them.

V usage is TRBV28 and J usage is TRBJ1-6, with unresolved D. CDR1 is MDHEN, CDR2 SYDVKM, per germline. The CDR3 consists of 14 residues. Trimming cost V 1 base and J 5 bases, with 6 bases left between them. The CDR3 loop reads CASSLSQDNSPLHF. The CDR3 nucleotides read TGTGCCAGCAGTTTATCCCAGGATAATTCACCCCTCCACTTT.

In its sample, this clone was seen a few times. The rearrangement links TRBV7-9 to TRBJ1-4; D perhaps matches TRBD1 (5 bases). CDR1 and CDR2 (germline): SEHNR, FQNEAQ (reference sequence). CDR3 length: 16 amino acids. Trimming left V 5 bases short and J 12 bases short, with 25 bases between. DNA of the CDR3: TGTGCCAGCAGCCCCCACCCGGGACTGTCAAGGGAGGAACTGTTTTTT. This sequence encodes CASSPHPGLSREELFF.

The CDR3 nucleotides are TGTGCCAGCAGTTTATACAGGACTAGGGTTCCCGGGGAGCTGTTTTTT. Translated, it gives CASSLYRTRVPGELFF. V and J are TRBV27 and TRBJ2-2; 7 nucleotides agree with TRBD2. The ends lost 1 base at V and 6 bases at J; junction bases unmatched: 8. The CDR3 runs 16 residues. The germline gives CDR1 MNHEY, CDR2 SMNVEV (reference sequence).

V and J are TRBV28 and TRBJ1-2; no definite D call. The CDR3 spans 14 residues. Trimming pared 6 bases from V and 3 bases from J, leaving 14 bases between. Per the germline V gene, CDR1 is MDHEN and CDR2 is SYDVKM. CDR3 sequence: CASRPGGSYYGYTF. The CDR3 nucleotides are TGTGCCAGCAGGCCGGGAGGGAGCTACTATGGCTACACCTTC.

This clone was detected only once. The chain couples TRBV4-3 to TRBJ1-1; no firm D call. V was clipped by 0 bases and J by 7 bases, with 15 bases between them. Germline V gives CDR1 LGHNA, CDR2 YSLEER. This CDR3 is 15 amino acids long. This CDR3 is CASSQDPGRPSEAFF. CDR3 nucleotides: TGCGCCAGCAGCCAAGATCCCGGAAGGCCTAGTGAAGCTTTCTTT.

V gene TRBV18 combines with J gene TRBJ2-3; 7 nucleotides match TRBD1. The CDR3 is 14 residues long. Germline CDR1 is KGHSH and CDR2 is LQKENI. J lost 3 bases, V lost 8 bases, and 8 bases had no gene match. CDR3 nucleotide sequence: TGTGCCAGCACCCGGGACAGAAATACAGATACGCAGTATTTT. Its protein product is CASTRDRNTDTQYF. The full variable domain, with the rest looked up from reference TRBV18 and TRBJ2-3, is NAGVMQNPRHLVRRRGQEARLRCSPMKGHSHVYWYRQLPEEGLKFMVYLQKENIIDESGMPKERFSAEFPKEGPSILRIQQVVRGDSAAYFCASTRDRNTDTQYFGPGTRLTVL.

The chain uses TRBV29-1 and TRBJ2-1, with TRBD1 matching over 10 bases. The CDR3 runs to 14 residues. With V trimmed by 7 bases and J by 4 bases, 7 bases remained unmatched. Germline V gene data show CDR1 as SQVTM and CDR2 as ANQGSEA. DNA for the CDR3: TGCAGCGCCCGGGACAGGGGAATATACAATGAGCAGTTCTTC. Encoded protein: CSARDRGIYNEQFF.

This chain joins TRBV19 and TRBJ2-4; weak D call: TRBD1 (6 bases). The V gene's germline CDR1 is LNHDA and CDR2 SQIVND (reference sequence). Trimming cost V 3 bases and J 0 bases, with 15 bases left between them. CDR3 length: 17 residues. The CDR3: CASSMGTLVEAKNIQYF. CDR3 nucleotide sequence: TGTGCCAGTAGTATGGGGACACTAGTAGAAGCCAAAAACATTCAGTACTTC.

This chain uses TRBV7-2 with TRBJ2-6; maybe TRBD1 (6 bases). CDR1 SGHTA and CDR2 FQGNSA come from the germline V gene. This CDR3 has 18 residues. Trimming removed 1 base from V and 4 bases from J, with 17 bases in between. Here the CDR3 reads CASSLDRDISWGANVLTF. The CDR3 nucleotides are TGTGCCAGCAGCTTAGACCGGGACATTTCTTGGGGGGCCAACGTCCTGACTTTC.

This clone has just a few counts. This chain joins TRBV2 and TRBJ1-4; 8 nucleotides align to TRBD1. From germline, CDR1 is SNHLY and CDR2 FYNNEI. The CDR3 loop spans 12 amino acids. Unmatched junction bases numbered 4, after V lost 8 bases and J lost 8 bases. CDR3 protein: CASRTGREKLFF. The CDR3, as DNA: TGTGCCAGCCGGACAGGGAGAGAAAAACTGTTTTTT.

The chain recombines TRBV7-3 with TRBJ2-7; 9 bases map to TRBD1. Germline V gene lookup returns CDR1 SGHTA and CDR2 FQGTGA. V was clipped by 4 bases and J by 3 bases; unmatched bases: 7. This CDR3 region has 15 residues. The CDR3 here is CASSSRGTGNYEQYF. DNA for the CDR3: TGTGCCAGCAGCTCACGGGGGACAGGGAACTACGAGCAGTACTTC.

The CDR3 region has the DNA TGTGCCAGCAGCCAAGGGACTAGCGGGATGGAGACCCAGTACTTC. This gives the protein CASSQGTSGMETQYF. The chain employs TRBV3-1 (or the pseudogene TRBV3-2) and TRBJ2-5, with 12 bases aligning to TRBD2. The CDR3 extends over 15 amino acids. J gave up 5 bases and V 1 base, and 2 bases lay outside the gene matches. The germline gives CDR1 LGHDT, CDR2 YNNKEL (reference sequence).

The V gene is TRBV15, the J gene TRBJ1-1; 8 bases are shared with TRBD1. The CDR3 is 18 amino acids. Germline values: CDR1 LNHNV, CDR2 YYDKDF (reference sequence). Trimming at V came to 0 bases and at J to 2 bases, leaving 11 bases not matched to a gene. CDR3 sequence: CATSRDRYDRGINTEAFF. The DNA of the CDR3 is TGTGCCACCAGCAGAGATCGATACGACAGGGGCATCAACACTGAAGCTTTCTTT.

V usage is TRBV5-1 and J usage is TRBJ2-3, with 10 bases lining up with TRBD2. Germline values: CDR1 SGHRS, CDR2 YFSETQ. The V and J ends lost 4 bases and 6 bases, in that order; junction bases with no gene match: 5. The length of the CDR3 is 14 residues. DNA of the CDR3: TGCGCCAGCAGCAAGACTAGCGGGCGGGATACGCAGTATTTT. This translates into CASSKTSGRDTQYF.

The chain is built from TRBV2 and TRBJ1-1, with D uncertain. With 7 bases removed from V and 14 bases from J, the gap between germline ends came to 20 bases. The CDR3 consists of 12 residues. Per the germline V gene, CDR1 is SNHLY and CDR2 is FYNNEI. The CDR3 DNA follows: TGTGCCAGCAATGAGCAGAGCGGTAGGAAGTTCTTT. As protein: CASNEQSGRKFF.